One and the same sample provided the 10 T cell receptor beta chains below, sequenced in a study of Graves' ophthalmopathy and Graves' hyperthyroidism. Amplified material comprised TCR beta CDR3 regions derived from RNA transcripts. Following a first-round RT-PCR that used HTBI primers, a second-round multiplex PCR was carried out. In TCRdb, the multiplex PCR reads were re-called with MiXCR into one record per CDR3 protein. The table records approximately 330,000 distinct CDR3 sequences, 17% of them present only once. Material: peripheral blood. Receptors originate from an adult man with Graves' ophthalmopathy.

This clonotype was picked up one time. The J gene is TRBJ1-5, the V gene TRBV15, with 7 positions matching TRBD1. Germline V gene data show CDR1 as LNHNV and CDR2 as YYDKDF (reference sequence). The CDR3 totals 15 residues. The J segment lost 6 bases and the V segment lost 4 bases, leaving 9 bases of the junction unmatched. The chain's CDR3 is CATSTQRGQGQPQHF. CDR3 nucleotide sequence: TGTGCCACCAGCACTCAAAGGGGGCAGGGTCAGCCCCAGCATTTT.

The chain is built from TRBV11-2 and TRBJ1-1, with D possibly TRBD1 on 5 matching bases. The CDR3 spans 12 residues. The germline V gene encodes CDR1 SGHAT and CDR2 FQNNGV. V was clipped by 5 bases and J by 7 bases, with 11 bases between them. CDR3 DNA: TGTGCCAGCAGCCAGACGGGGGATGAAGCTTTCTTT. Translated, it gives CASSQTGDEAFF.

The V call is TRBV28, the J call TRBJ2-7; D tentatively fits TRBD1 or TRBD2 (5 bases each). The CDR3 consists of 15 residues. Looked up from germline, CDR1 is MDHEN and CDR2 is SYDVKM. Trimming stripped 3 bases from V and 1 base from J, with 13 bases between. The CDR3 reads CASSLLEGTSYEQYF. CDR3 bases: TGTGCCAGCAGTTTGCTCGAGGGGACGTCCTACGAGCAGTACTTC.

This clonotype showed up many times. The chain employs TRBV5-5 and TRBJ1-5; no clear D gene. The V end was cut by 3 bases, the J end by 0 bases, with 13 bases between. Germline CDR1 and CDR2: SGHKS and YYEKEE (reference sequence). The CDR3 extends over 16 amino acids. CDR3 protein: CASSSGRSYSNQPQHF. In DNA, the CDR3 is TGTGCCAGCAGCTCGGGGAGGTCGTATAGCAATCAGCCCCAGCATTTT. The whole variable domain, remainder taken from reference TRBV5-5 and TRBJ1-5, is DAGVTQSPTHLIKTRGQQVTLRCSPISGHKSVSWYQQVLGQGPQFIFQYYEKEERGRGNFPDRFSARQFPNYSSELNVNALLLGDSALYLCASSSGRSYSNQPQHFGDGTRLSIL.

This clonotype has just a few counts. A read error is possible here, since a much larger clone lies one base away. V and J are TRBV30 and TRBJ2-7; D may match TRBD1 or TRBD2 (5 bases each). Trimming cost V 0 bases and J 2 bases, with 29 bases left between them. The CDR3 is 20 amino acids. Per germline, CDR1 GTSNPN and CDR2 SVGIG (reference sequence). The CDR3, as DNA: TGTGCCTGGAGTGTACACCAGGGAACCGGTAGGGACCTAACCCCCTACGAGCAGTACTTC. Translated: CAWSVHQGTGRDLTPYEQYF.

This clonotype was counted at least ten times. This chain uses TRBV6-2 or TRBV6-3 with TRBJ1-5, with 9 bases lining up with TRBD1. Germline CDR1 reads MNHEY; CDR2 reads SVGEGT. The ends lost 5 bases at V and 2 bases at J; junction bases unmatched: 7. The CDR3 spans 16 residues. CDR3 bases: TGTGCCAGCAGTGAGGGACAGGGACGTCGCAATCAGCCCCAGCATTTT. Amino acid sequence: CASSEGQGRRNQPQHF.

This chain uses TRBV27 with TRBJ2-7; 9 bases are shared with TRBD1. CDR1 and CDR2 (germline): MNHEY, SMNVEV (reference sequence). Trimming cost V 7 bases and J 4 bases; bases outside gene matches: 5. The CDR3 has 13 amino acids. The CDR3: CASTDRGNYEQYF. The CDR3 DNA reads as TGTGCCAGCACGGACAGGGGTAATTACGAGCAGTACTTC.

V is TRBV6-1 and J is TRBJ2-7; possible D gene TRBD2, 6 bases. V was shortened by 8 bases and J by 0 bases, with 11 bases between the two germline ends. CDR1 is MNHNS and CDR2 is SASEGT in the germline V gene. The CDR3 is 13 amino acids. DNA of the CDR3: TGTGCCAGCTTTAGCGGTTACTCCTACGAGCAGTACTTC. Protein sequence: CASFSGYSYEQYF.

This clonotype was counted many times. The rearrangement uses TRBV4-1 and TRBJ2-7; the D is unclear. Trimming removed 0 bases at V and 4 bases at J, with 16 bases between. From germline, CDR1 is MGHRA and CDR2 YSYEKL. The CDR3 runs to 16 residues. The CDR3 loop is CASSQETPAASYEQYF. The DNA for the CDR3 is TGCGCCAGCAGCCAAGAGACCCCGGCGGCGTCTTACGAGCAGTACTTC.

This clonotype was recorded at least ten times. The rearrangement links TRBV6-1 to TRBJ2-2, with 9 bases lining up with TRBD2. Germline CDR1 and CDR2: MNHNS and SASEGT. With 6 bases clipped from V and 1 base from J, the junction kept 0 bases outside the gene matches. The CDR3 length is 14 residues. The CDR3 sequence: CASRTSGNTGELFF. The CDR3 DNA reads TGTGCCAGCAGGACTAGCGGGAACACCGGGGAGCTGTTTTTT.